Listed here are 20 T cell receptor beta chains from one sample, sequenced in a study of PD-1 blockade in classical Hodgkin lymphoma. Libraries were prepared by immunoSEQ multiplex PCR; TCRdb keeps only in-frame clonotypes and omits some of them. The repertoire holds 25,000 to 40,000 clones, with approximately 68% as singletons. This sample's time point: cycle 4 day 1 (C4D1), after 6 weeks of nivolumab. Each patient experienced a relapse that followed autologous stem cell transplantation, and brentuximab vedotin exposure varied. The sequencing used peripheral blood mononuclear cells (PBMCs), collected before the fourth cycle of nivolumab. Every receptor here comes from a human donor with classical Hodgkin lymphoma.

J is TRBJ2-1 and V is TRBV6-5, with 8 positions matching TRBD2. The CDR3 length is 15 residues. Trimming removed 6 bases from V and 3 bases from J; junction bases left unmatched: 7. The V gene's germline CDR1 is MNHEY and CDR2 SVGAGI. CDR3 nucleotide sequence: TGTGCCAGCAGCATTAGCGGGACCCTCTACAATGAGCAGTTCTTC. It is translated as CASSISGTLYNEQFF.

CDR3 sequence reads: CASSRGSDTQYF. In DNA form, the CDR3 reads TGCGCCAGCAGCCGGGGGTCAGATACGCAGTATTTT. The J gene is TRBJ2-3, the V gene TRBV4-1; D possibly uses TRBD1 or TRBD2 (5 bases each). Trimming pared 4 bases from V and 4 bases from J, leaving 6 bases between. Germline CDR1 is MGHRA and CDR2 is YSYEKL. This CDR3 comprises 12 residues.

The V and J genes are TRBV4-3 and TRBJ2-1, with TRBD2 identical over 9 bases. The CDR3 has 15 amino acids. Trimming at V came to 3 bases and at J to 5 bases, leaving 5 bases not matched to a gene. Germline V gives CDR1 LGHNA, CDR2 YSLEER. The CDR3 DNA is TGCGCCAGCAGCCAGGGGACTAGCAGAGACAATGAGCAGTTCTTC. The encoded protein is CASSQGTSRDNEQFF.

V gene TRBV6-1 combines with J gene TRBJ1-2, with 7 bases fitting TRBD1. The junction had 4 bases not matched to a gene; V was cut back by 1 base and J by 2 bases. Germline CDR1 reads MNHNS; CDR2 reads SASEGT. This CDR3 has 15 amino acids. The DNA for the CDR3 is TGTGCCAGCAGTGAAGACAGGGGTGCCAACTATGGCTACACCTTC. Encoded protein: CASSEDRGANYGYTF.

The chain employs TRBV5-4 and TRBJ1-4; TRBD1 might be the D (5 bases). This CDR3 contains 13 residues. The V end lost 5 bases, the J end lost 0 bases, and 5 bases lay between the germline ends. Germline V gives CDR1 SGHNT, CDR2 YYREEE (reference sequence). The CDR3 nucleotides read TGTGCCAGCAGGACAGCAACTAATGAAAAACTGTTTTTT. This encodes CASRTATNEKLFF. The full variable domain, its missing parts supplied by reference TRBV5-4 and TRBJ1-4, is ETGVTQSPTHLIKTRGQQVTLRCSSQSGHNTVSWYQQALGQGPQFIFQYYREEENGRGNFPPRFSGLQFPNYSSELNVNALELDDSALYLCASRTATNEKLFFGSGTQLSVL.

This chain links TRBV7-9 with TRBJ2-7; 8 bases align to TRBD1. This CDR3 comprises 14 residues. The germline V gene encodes CDR1 SEHNR and CDR2 FQNEAQ (reference sequence). With V trimmed by 5 bases and J by 4 bases, 7 bases remained unmatched. CDR3 protein: CASSAQGVFYEQYF. The DNA for the CDR3 is TGTGCCAGCAGCGCACAGGGGGTCTTTTACGAGCAGTACTTC.

This clone was seen a few times. This chain uses TRBV5-1 with TRBJ1-1; a weak D match, TRBD1 (5 bases). The CDR3 extends over 13 amino acids. The germline V gene encodes CDR1 SGHRS and CDR2 YFSETQ. V lost 4 bases and J 0 bases, leaving 7 bases between the germline ends. This CDR3 reads CASSRTLNTEAFF. The CDR3 bases are TGCGCCAGCAGCCGGACATTGAACACTGAAGCTTTCTTT.

This rearrangement joins TRBV25-1 to TRBJ2-6; 10 bases agree with TRBD2. The CDR3 length is 17 residues. V trimming: 5 bases; J trimming: 2 bases; junction bases outside the gene matches: 6. From germline, CDR1 is MGHDK and CDR2 SYGVNS. CDR3: CASSPHSGGPGANVLTF. The DNA for the CDR3 is TGTGCCAGCAGTCCCCATAGCGGGGGGCCTGGGGCCAACGTCCTGACTTTC.

The chain recombines TRBV6-6 with TRBJ2-5, with 7 bases matching TRBD2. J was trimmed by 5 bases and V by 2 bases; bases with no gene match: 8. This CDR3 has 15 residues. CDR1 and CDR2 from the germline V gene are MNHNY and SVGAGI (reference sequence). CDR3 region: CASSYSPREWETQYF. The CDR3 DNA sequence: TGTGCCAGCAGTTACAGTCCGCGGGAGTGGGAGACCCAGTACTTC.

This clone occurred once. V and J are TRBV5-6 and TRBJ2-1, with no clear D. The V and J ends lost 2 bases and 2 bases respectively, with 11 bases between them. The CDR3 totals 15 residues. Per the germline V gene, CDR1 is SGHDT and CDR2 is YYEEEE. DNA of the CDR3: TGTGCCAGCAGCTTACCCGGCGCAACCTACAATGAGCAGTTCTTC. As protein: CASSLPGATYNEQFF.

The V gene is TRBV6-5, the J gene TRBJ1-5; the match to TRBD1 covers 7 bases. The length of the CDR3 is 14 residues. The germline gives CDR1 MNHEY, CDR2 SVGAGI. J was trimmed by 5 bases and V by 5 bases; bases with no gene match: 6. The CDR3 bases are TGTGCCAGCAGTCGACAGGGTGGAGATCAGCCCCAGCATTTT. It translates to CASSRQGGDQPQHF.

This clone was seen only a few times. The gene calls are TRBV28 and TRBJ2-3; 7 bases match TRBD2. In germline, CDR1 is MDHEN, CDR2 SYDVKM. The V segment lost 4 bases and the J segment 4 bases; nucleotides outside the gene matches: 11. The CDR3 has 16 amino acids. The CDR3 spells CASSSGLAVGADTQYF. CDR3 DNA sequence: TGTGCCAGCAGTTCTGGGCTAGCGGTGGGCGCAGATACGCAGTATTTT.

The V call is TRBV7-9, the J call TRBJ1-4, with 8 bases lining up with TRBD1. Germline V gene lookup returns CDR1 SEHNR and CDR2 FQNEAQ (reference sequence). The CDR3 runs 15 residues. The trim removed 5 bases at V and 4 bases at J, leaving 6 bases unmatched. Here the CDR3 reads CASSRGQADNEKLFF. DNA of the CDR3: TGTGCCAGCAGCAGGGGACAGGCTGATAATGAAAAACTGTTTTTT. The full variable domain, its missing parts supplied by reference TRBV7-9 and TRBJ1-4, is DTGVSQNPRHKITKRGQNVTFRCDPISEHNRLYWYRQTLGQGPEFLTYFQNEAQLEKSRLLSDRFSAERPKGSFSTLEIQRTEQGDSAMYLCASSRGQADNEKLFFGSGTQLSVL.

This clone counts as medium-sized. CDR3 sequence (DNA): TGTGCCAGTAGTAAACAGACTTATAGCAATCAGCCCCAGCATTTT. Its protein product is CASSKQTYSNQPQHF. V and J are TRBV19 and TRBJ1-5; D unresolved. The germline CDR1 and CDR2 sequences are LNHDA and SQIVND (reference sequence). V was cut by 4 bases and J by 0 bases, with 10 bases left in between. The CDR3 covers 15 residues.

The chain couples TRBV19 to TRBJ1-1, with D unclear. Germline V lookup: CDR1 LNHDA, CDR2 SQIVND (reference sequence). The V end lost 1 base, the J end lost 0 bases, and 9 bases lay between the germline ends. The CDR3 extends over 15 amino acids. This CDR3 reads CASSIGVQMNTEAFF. The CDR3 DNA sequence: TGTGCCAGTAGTATAGGTGTACAGATGAACACTGAAGCTTTCTTT.

The chain couples TRBV19 to TRBJ2-5, with D perhaps TRBD1 (6 bases). V gave up 4 bases and J gave up 2 bases, with 17 bases separating them. CDR1 is LNHDA, CDR2 SQIVND, per germline (reference sequence). The CDR3 loop spans 16 amino acids. The chain's CDR3 is CASSSLFQQGQETQYF. For the CDR3, the DNA is TGTGCCAGTAGTAGCCTCTTCCAGCAGGGGCAAGAGACCCAGTACTTC.

This chain connects TRBV5-1 to TRBJ2-1, with 10 positions matching TRBD2. The junction had 6 bases not matched to a gene; V was cut back by 3 bases and J by 6 bases. This CDR3 is 15 amino acids long. CDR1 and CDR2 (germline): SGHRS, YFSETQ. The CDR3 sequence is CASSSTGTSANEQFF. CDR3 nucleotide sequence: TGCGCCAGCAGCTCTACCGGGACTAGCGCCAATGAGCAGTTCTTC.

V is TRBV6-5 and J is TRBJ1-1, with 9 bases aligning to TRBD1. CDR1 is MNHEY, CDR2 SVGAGI, per germline. Trimming at V came to 6 bases and at J to 5 bases, leaving 7 bases not matched to a gene. CDR3 length: 14 amino acids. DNA of the CDR3: TGTGCCAGCAGGAACAGGGGGCGGGGAACTGAAGCTTTCTTT. Translated: CASRNRGRGTEAFF.

The chain employs TRBV9 and TRBJ1-2; D remains unclear. Deletions cut 4 bases from V and 2 bases from J, with 6 bases between. Germline V CDR1 and CDR2: SGDLS, YYNGEE. This CDR3 is built from 12 residues. The CDR3 DNA is TGTGCCAGCAGCTCCGGCAACTATGGCTACACCTTC. It translates to CASSSGNYGYTF.

CDR3 sequence: CSDRRGRANGYTF. DNA of the CDR3: TGCAGCGATCGTCGGGGCAGGGCGAATGGCTACACCTTC. The chain has TRBV29-1 and TRBJ1-2; D is perhaps TRBD1 (5 bases). This CDR3 spans 13 amino acids. Trimming pared 7 bases from V and 6 bases from J, leaving 18 bases between. CDR1 is SQVTM and CDR2 is ANQGSEA in the germline V gene.